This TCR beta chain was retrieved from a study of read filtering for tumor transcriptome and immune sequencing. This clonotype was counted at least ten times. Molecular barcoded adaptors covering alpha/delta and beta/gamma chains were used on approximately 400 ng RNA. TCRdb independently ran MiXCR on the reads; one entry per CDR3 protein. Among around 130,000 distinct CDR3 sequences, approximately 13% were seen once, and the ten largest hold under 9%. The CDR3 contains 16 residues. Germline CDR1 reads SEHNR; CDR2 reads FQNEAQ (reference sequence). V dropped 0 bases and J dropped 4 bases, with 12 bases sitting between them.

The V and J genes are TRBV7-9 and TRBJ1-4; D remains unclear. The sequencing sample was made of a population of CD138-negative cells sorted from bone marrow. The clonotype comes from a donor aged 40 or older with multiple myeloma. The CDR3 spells CASSLASSRYNEKLFF. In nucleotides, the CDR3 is TGTGCCAGCAGCTTAGCTTCCAGTCGATATAATGAAAAACTGTTTTTT.